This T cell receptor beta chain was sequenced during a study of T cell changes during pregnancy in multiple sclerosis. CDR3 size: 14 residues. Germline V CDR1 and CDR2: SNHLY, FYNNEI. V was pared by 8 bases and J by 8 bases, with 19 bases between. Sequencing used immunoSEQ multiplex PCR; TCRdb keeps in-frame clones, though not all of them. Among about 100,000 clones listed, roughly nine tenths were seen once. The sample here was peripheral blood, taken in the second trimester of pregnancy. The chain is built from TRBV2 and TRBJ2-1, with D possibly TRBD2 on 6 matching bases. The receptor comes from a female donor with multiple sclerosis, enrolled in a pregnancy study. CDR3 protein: CASLERAGRYEQFF. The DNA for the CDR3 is TGTGCCAGCTTGGAGCGGGCGGGCCGTTATGAGCAGTTCTTC.